Below are 17 T cell receptor beta chains sequenced from a single sample in a study of T cell responses to AZD1222 COVID-19 vaccine. This table comes from immunoSEQ multiplex PCR, and its TCRdb copy is limited to in-frame clones, with some not included. The sample holds about 120,000 clones; 75% to 90% are singletons and the top ten take 6.3%. The source material was peripheral blood, sampled on day 0 of AZD1222 vaccination. The source of these receptors is an adult in good health.

V usage is TRBV19 and J usage is TRBJ1-2, with TRBD1 matching 8 bases. The germline V gene has CDR1 LNHDA and CDR2 SQIVND (reference sequence). The CDR3 spans 14 residues. The ends lost 7 bases at V and 1 base at J; junction bases unmatched: 5. CDR3 in DNA: TGTGCCAGTACTAACAGGGGGAGTAACTATGGCTACACCTTC. Translating gives CASTNRGSNYGYTF.

The CDR3 reads CASSLGTSALGRETQYF. CDR3 sequence (DNA): TGTGCCAGCAGTCTGGGGACTAGCGCTCTTGGGAGGGAGACCCAGTACTTC. The V and J genes are TRBV3-1 (or the pseudogene TRBV3-2) and TRBJ2-5, with TRBD2 matching 10 bases. Per the germline V gene, CDR1 is LGHDT and CDR2 is YNNKEL (reference sequence). Trimming cost V 6 bases and J 5 bases; bases outside gene matches: 15. CDR3 length: 17 residues.

This chain uses TRBV7-8 with TRBJ2-7; D may match TRBD1 or TRBD2 (5 bases each). The CDR3 contains 13 residues. The V gene's germline CDR1 is SGHVS and CDR2 FQNEAQ. Trimming shortened V by 5 bases and J by 4 bases, and 12 bases separated the two germline ends. For the CDR3, the DNA is TGTGCCAGCAGCCCGGGACGACCTTACGAGCAGTACTTC. Residues: CASSPGRPYEQYF.

The rearrangement joins TRBV5-6 to TRBJ2-7; a possible D gene is TRBD2 (6 bases). V was clipped by 4 bases and J by 7 bases, with 15 bases between them. Germline V gives CDR1 SGHDT, CDR2 YYEEEE. This CDR3 has 13 amino acids. CDR3 amino acids: CASSGALGGEQYF. The CDR3 DNA reads as TGTGCCAGCAGCGGGGCGCTCGGAGGGGAGCAGTACTTC.

The J gene is TRBJ1-1, the V gene TRBV11-3; no firm D call. Trimming took off 2 bases at V and 5 bases at J, with 9 bases between the two ends. Germline V CDR1 and CDR2: SGHNT, YENEEA. The CDR3 is 13 amino acids. The CDR3 DNA reads TGTGCCAGCAGCTTAACGACGGATACTGAAGCTTTCTTT. Its protein is CASSLTTDTEAFF.

The chain uses TRBV7-9 and TRBJ1-1, with D unclear. V shed 5 bases and J shed 3 bases, with 7 bases lying between them. This CDR3 comprises 12 residues. Germline-derived CDR1 and CDR2 are SEHNR and FQNEAQ (reference sequence). The CDR3 spells CASSASDTEAFF. The CDR3 nucleotides read TGTGCCAGCAGCGCCTCGGACACTGAAGCTTTCTTT.

The chain is built from TRBV7-6 and TRBJ2-3; TRBD2 aligns across 11 bases. The CDR3 loop spans 14 amino acids. Germline V gene sequence: CDR1 SGHVS, CDR2 FNYEAQ. Trimming cost V 4 bases and J 5 bases; bases outside gene matches: 2. The CDR3 DNA is TGTGCCAGCAGCTACGGGACTAGCGGAGATACGCAGTATTTT. This gives the protein CASSYGTSGDTQYF.

The genes are TRBV24-1 and TRBJ2-2; D unclear. Germline CDR1 and CDR2: KGHDR and SFDVKD. The CDR3 extends over 16 amino acids. Trimming removed 3 bases at V and 2 bases at J, with 12 bases between. CDR3: CATSDGRAPNTGELFF. In DNA, the CDR3 is TGTGCCACCAGTGATGGCAGAGCCCCAAACACCGGGGAGCTGTTTTTT.

CDR3: CAWSTGTRGGYTF. Written as DNA, the CDR3 is TGTGCCTGGAGCACCGGGACCAGGGGTGGCTACACCTTC. The gene calls are TRBV30 and TRBJ1-2; D may be TRBD1 (6 bases). The CDR3 consists of 13 residues. Germline lookup yields CDR1 GTSNPN and CDR2 SVGIG (reference sequence). V shed 3 bases and J shed 7 bases, with 15 bases lying between them.

This sequence joins TRBV19 and TRBJ2-3; D unresolved. CDR3 length equals 12 residues. CDR1 LNHDA and CDR2 SQIVND come from the germline V gene (reference sequence). V was clipped by 3 bases and J by 4 bases, with 5 bases between them. The CDR3 spells CASSIRPDTQYF. CDR3 bases: TGTGCCAGTAGTATCAGGCCAGATACGCAGTATTTT.

The chain carries TRBV6-5 and TRBJ1-2; D may be TRBD1 (6 bases). Trimming took 6 bases from V and 7 from J, leaving 15 bases between them. Germline V gives CDR1 MNHEY, CDR2 SVGAGI. The CDR3 extends over 13 amino acids. The CDR3 DNA follows: TGTGCCAGCAGCAGTCAGGGGCTAGCTGGCTACACCTTC. The encoded protein is CASSSQGLAGYTF.

This chain connects TRBV7-2 to TRBJ1-2; tentatively, D is TRBD1 (5 bases). Per germline, CDR1 SGHTA and CDR2 FQGNSA. The CDR3 totals 16 residues. Trimming shortened V by 6 bases and J by 4 bases, and 21 bases separated the two germline ends. CDR3 DNA sequence: TGTGCCAGCAGTGTAAATCACTGGGGGGATACCTATGGCTACACCTTC. It codes for CASSVNHWGDTYGYTF.

The V call is TRBV5-1, the J call TRBJ1-2; 8 nucleotides agree with TRBD1. CDR1 is SGHRS, CDR2 YFSETQ, per germline. The CDR3 consists of 16 residues. Germline trimming cut 4 bases from V and 5 bases from J; bases unmatched to any gene: 13. CDR3 in amino acids: CASSMPAGGTGYGYTF. The CDR3 coding sequence is TGCGCCAGCAGCATGCCGGCGGGGGGGACAGGATATGGCTACACCTTC.

The chain couples TRBV5-1 to TRBJ2-5; TRBD2 matches at 10 bases. Per germline, CDR1 SGHRS and CDR2 YFSETQ. This CDR3 has 16 residues. J lost 4 bases, V lost 2 bases, and 8 bases had no gene match. The chain's CDR3 is CASSFMGIAGGETQYF. In nucleotides, the CDR3 is TGCGCCAGCAGCTTTATGGGAATAGCGGGGGGAGAGACCCAGTACTTC.

This chain connects TRBV14 to TRBJ1-1; no clear D gene. This CDR3 is built from 15 residues. Germline loops: CDR1 SGHDN, CDR2 FVKESK. Trimming stripped 3 bases from V and 1 base from J, with 12 bases between. The CDR3 region is CASSQLSQPNTEAFF. CDR3 DNA sequence: TGTGCCAGCAGCCAGCTGTCCCAACCGAACACTGAAGCTTTCTTT. The full variable domain, completed using reference TRBV14 and TRBJ1-1, is EAGVTQFPSHSVIEKGQTVTLRCDPISGHDNLYWYRRVMGKEIKFLLHFVKESKQDESGMPNNRFLAERTGGTYSTLKVQPAELEDSGVYFCASSQLSQPNTEAFFGQGTRLTVV.

The chain is built from TRBV19 and TRBJ1-1; D gene uncertain. The CDR3 totals 14 residues. Deletions cut 6 bases from V and 6 bases from J, with 17 bases between. Germline V gene lookup returns CDR1 LNHDA and CDR2 SQIVND (reference sequence). The CDR3 here is CASRPPRRVPEAFF. DNA for the CDR3: TGTGCCAGTAGGCCCCCCCGACGTGTTCCTGAAGCTTTCTTT.

The gene calls are TRBV6-5 and TRBJ2-7; TRBD1 might be the D (5 bases). The CDR3 is 13 residues long. The V gene's germline CDR1 is MNHEY and CDR2 SVGAGI. The V end was cut by 8 bases, the J end by 2 bases, with 13 bases between. Written as DNA, the CDR3 is TGTGCCAGCCGTTCAGGGTCGGCCTACGAGCAGTACTTC. Its protein product is CASRSGSAYEQYF.